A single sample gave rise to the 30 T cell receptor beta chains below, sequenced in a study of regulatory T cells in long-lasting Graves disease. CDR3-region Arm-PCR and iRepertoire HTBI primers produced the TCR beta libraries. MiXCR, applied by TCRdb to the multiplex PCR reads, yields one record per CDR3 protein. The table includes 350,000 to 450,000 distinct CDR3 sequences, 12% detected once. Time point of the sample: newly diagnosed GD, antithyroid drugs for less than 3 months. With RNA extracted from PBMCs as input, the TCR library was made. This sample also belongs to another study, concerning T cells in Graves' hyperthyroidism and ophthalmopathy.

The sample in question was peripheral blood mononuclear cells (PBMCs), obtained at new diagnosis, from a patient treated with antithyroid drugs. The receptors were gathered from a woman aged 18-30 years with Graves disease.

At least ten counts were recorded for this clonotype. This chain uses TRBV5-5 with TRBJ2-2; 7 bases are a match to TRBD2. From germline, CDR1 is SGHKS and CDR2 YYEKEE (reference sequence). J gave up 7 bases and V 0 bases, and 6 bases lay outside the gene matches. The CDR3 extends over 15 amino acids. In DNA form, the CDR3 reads TGTGCCAGCAGCTTGGTGACTAGCTTGGGCGGGGAGCTGTTTTTT. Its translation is CASSLVTSLGGELFF. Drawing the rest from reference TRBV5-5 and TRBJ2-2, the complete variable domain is DAGVTQSPTHLIKTRGQQVTLRCSPISGHKSVSWYQQVLGQGPQFIFQYYEKEERGRGNFPDRFSARQFPNYSSELNVNALLLGDSALYLCASSLVTSLGGELFFGEGSRLTVL.

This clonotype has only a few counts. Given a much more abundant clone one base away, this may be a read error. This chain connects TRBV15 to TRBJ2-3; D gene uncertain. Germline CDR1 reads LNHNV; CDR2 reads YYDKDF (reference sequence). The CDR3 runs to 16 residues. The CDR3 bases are TGTGCCACCAGCCCCTCTTCGTGGGATACAACAGATACGCGGTATTTT. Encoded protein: CATSPSSWDTTDTRYF.

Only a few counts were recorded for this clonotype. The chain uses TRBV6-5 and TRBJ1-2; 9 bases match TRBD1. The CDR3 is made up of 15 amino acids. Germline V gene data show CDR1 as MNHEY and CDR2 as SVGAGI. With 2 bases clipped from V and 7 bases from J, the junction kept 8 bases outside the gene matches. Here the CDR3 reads CASSYLGTGRGGYTF. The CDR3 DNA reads TGTGCCAGCAGTTACCTGGGGACAGGGAGGGGTGGCTACACCTTC.

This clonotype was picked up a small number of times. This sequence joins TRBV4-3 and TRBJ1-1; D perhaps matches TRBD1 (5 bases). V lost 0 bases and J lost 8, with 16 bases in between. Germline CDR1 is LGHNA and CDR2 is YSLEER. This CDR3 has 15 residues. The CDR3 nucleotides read TGCGCCAGCAGCCAAGACCAGTGGGGGGGTGGCGAAGCTTTCTTT. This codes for CASSQDQWGGGEAFF.

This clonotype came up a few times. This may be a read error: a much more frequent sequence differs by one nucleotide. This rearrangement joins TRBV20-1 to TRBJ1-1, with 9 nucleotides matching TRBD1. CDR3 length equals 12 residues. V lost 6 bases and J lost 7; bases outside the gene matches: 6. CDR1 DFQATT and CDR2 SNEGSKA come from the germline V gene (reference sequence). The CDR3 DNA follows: TGCAGTGCAGACAGGGGGAAGAGTGAAGCTTTCTTT. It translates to CSADRGKSEAFF.

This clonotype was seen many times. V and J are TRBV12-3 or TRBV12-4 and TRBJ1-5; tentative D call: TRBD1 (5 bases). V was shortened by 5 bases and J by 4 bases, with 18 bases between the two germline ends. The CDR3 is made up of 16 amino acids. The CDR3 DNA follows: TGTGCCAGCAGTGACAGTATAGGAAGAGGTAATCAGCCCCAGCATTTT. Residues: CASSDSIGRGNQPQHF.

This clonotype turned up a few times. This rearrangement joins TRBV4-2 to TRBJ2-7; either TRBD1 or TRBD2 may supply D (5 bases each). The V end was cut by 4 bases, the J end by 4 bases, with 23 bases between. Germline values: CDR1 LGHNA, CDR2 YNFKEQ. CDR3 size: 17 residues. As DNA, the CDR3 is TGTGCCAGCAGCCCGCAGCAGTGGGGAGAGGGGTCTTACGAGCAGTACTTC. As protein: CASSPQQWGEGSYEQYF.

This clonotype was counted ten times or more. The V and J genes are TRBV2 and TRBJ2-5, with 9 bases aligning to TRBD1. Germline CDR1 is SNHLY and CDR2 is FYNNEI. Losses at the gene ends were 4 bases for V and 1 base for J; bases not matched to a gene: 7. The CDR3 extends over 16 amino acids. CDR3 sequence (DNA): TGTGCCAGCAGTGTCTATACAGGGGGCGGCCAAGAGACCCAGTACTTC. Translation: CASSVYTGGGQETQYF.

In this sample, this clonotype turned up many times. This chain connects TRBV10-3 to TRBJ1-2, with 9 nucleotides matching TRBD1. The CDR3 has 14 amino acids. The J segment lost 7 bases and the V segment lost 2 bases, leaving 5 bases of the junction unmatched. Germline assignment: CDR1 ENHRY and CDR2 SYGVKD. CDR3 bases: TGTGCCATCAGTGAGGACAGGACAGGGGCTGGCTACACCTTC. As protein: CAISEDRTGAGYTF.

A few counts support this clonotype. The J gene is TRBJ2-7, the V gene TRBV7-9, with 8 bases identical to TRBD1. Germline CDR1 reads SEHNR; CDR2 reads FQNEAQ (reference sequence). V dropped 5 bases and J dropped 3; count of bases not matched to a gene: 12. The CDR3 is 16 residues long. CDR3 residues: CASSPKTGQEGYEQYV. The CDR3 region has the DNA TGTGCCAGCAGCCCTAAAACGGGACAGGAAGGCTACGAGCAGTACGTC.

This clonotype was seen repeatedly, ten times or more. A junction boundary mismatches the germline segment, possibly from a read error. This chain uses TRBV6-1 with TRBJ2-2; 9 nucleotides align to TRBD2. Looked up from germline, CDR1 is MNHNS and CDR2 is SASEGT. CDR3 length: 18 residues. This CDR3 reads CASREAGGSFRNTGELFF. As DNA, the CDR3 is TGTGCCAGCAGGGAAGCGGGGGGCTCTTTCCGAAACACCGGGGAGCTGTTTTTT.

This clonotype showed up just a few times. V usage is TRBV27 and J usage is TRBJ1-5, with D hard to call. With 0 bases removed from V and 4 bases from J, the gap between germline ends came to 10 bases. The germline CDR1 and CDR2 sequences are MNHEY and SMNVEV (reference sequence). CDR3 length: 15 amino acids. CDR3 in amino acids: CASSLSRAGNQPQHF. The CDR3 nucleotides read TGTGCCAGCAGTTTATCGCGGGCAGGTAATCAGCCCCAGCATTTT.

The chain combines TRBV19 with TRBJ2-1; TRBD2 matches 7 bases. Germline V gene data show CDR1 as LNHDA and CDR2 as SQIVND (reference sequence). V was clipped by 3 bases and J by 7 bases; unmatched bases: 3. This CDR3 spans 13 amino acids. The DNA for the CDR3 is TGTGCCAGTAGTATCGGGGGGAGGAATGAGCAGTTCTTC. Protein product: CASSIGGRNEQFF.

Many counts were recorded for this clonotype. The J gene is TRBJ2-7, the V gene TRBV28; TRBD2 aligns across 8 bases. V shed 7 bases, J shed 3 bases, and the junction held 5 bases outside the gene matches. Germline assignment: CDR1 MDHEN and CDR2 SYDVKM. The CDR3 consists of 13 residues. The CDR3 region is CASTETSVYEQYF. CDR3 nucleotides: TGTGCCAGCACCGAGACTAGCGTCTACGAGCAGTACTTC.

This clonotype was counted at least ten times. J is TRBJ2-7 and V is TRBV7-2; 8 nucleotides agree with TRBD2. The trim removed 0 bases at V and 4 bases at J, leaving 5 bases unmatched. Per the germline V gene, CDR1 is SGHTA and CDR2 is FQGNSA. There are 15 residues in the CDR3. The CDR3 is CASSLARGVKYEQYF. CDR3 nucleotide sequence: TGTGCCAGCAGCTTAGCGCGGGGGGTTAAGTACGAGCAGTACTTC.

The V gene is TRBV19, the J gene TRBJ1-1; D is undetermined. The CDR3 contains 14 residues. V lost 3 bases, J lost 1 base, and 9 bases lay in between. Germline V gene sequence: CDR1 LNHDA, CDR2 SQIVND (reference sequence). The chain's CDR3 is CASSIGLGNTEAFF. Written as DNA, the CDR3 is TGTGCCAGTAGTATTGGTTTGGGGAACACTGAAGCTTTCTTT.

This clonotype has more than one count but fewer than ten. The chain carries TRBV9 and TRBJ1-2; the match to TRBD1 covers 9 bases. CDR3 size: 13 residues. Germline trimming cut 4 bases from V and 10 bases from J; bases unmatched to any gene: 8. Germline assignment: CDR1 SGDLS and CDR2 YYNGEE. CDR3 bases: TGTGCCAGCAGCCCCCGGGACAGGGAAGCCTACACCTTC. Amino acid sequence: CASSPRDREAYTF. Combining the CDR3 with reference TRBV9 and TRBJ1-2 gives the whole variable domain DSGVTQTPKHLITATGQRVTLRCSPRSGDLSVYWYQQSLDQGLQFLIQYYNGEERAKGNILERFSAQQFPDLHSELNLSSLELGDSALYFCASSPRDREAYTFGSGTRLTVV.

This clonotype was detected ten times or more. CDR3 amino acids: CASSFMGAHEQYV. In DNA, the CDR3 is TGTGCCAGCAGCTTTATGGGGGCCCACGAGCAGTACGTC. The gene calls are TRBV7-8 and TRBJ2-7, with a weak D call TRBD1 (6 bases). The CDR3 loop spans 13 amino acids. Trimming stripped 3 bases from V and 5 bases from J, with 11 bases between. In germline, CDR1 is SGHVS, CDR2 FQNEAQ.

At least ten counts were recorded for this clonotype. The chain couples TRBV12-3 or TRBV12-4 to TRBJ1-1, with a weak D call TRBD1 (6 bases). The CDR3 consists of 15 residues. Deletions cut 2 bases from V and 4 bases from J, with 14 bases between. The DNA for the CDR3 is TGTGCCAGCAGTTTATTATCCGGAGGGGGCACTGAAGCTTTCTTT. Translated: CASSLLSGGGTEAFF.

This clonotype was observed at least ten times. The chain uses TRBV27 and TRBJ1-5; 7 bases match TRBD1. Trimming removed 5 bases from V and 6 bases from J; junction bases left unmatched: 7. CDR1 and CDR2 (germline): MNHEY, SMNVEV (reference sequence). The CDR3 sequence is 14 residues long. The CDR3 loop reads CASSGGGEVQPQHF. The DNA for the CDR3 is TGTGCCAGCAGTGGAGGGGGCGAGGTTCAGCCCCAGCATTTT.

CDR3 nucleotide sequence: TGTGCCAGCAGGAAGTCCGGGGCCCACACCGGGGAGCTGTTTTTT. Amino acids: CASRKSGAHTGELFF. This chain links TRBV6-4 with TRBJ2-2; TRBD1 or TRBD2 may be the D gene (5 bases each). The CDR3 extends over 15 amino acids. Germline CDR1 MRHNA, CDR2 SNTAGT. V was pared by 6 bases and J by 3 bases, with 14 bases between.

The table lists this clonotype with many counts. Written as DNA, the CDR3 is TGTGCCAGCAGCTTAGCGCCGAGCTCCTACGAGCAGTACGTC. Translated: CASSLAPSSYEQYV. This sequence joins TRBV13 and TRBJ2-7; no reliable D call. V was shortened by 1 base and J by 0 bases, with 7 bases between the two germline ends. Germline-derived CDR1 and CDR2 are PRHDT and FYEKMQ (reference sequence). The CDR3 is 14 residues long.

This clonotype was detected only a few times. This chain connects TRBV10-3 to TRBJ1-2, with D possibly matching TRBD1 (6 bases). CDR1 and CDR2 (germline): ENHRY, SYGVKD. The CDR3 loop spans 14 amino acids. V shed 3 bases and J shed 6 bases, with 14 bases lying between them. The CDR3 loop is CAISDPGERHGYTF. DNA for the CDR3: TGTGCCATCAGTGACCCAGGGGAGCGGCATGGCTACACCTTC.

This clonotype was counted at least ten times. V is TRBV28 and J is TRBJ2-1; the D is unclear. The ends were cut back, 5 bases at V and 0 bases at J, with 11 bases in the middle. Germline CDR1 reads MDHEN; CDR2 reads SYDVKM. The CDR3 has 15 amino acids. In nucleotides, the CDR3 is TGTGCCAGCAGTGACGGACGGAGCTCCTACAATGAGCAGTTCTTC. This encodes CASSDGRSSYNEQFF.

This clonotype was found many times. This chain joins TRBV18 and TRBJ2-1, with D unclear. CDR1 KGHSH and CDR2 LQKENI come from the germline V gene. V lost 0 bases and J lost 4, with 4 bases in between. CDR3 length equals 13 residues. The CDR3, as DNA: TGTGCCAGCTCACCACCCCAGTACAATGAGCAGTTCTTC. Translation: CASSPPQYNEQFF.

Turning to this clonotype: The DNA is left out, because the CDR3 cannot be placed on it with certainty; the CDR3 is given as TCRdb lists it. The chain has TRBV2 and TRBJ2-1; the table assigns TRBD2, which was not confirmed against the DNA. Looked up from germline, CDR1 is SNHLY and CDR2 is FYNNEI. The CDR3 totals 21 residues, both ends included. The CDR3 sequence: CASSQTSVYFCAISREGQQFF.

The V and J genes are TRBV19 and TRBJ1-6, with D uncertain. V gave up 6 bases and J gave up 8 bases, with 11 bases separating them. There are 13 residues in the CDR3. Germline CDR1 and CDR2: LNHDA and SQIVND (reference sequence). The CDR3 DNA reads TGTGCCAGTAGCTCCGGGCCAGATTCACCCCTCCACTTT. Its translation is CASSSGPDSPLHF.

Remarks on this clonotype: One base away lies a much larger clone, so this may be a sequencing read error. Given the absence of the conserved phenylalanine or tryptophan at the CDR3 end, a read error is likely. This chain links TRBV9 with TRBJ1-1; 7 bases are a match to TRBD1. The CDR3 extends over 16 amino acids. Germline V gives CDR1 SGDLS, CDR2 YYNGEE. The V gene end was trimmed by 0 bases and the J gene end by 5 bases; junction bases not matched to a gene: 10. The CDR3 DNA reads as TGTGCCAGCAGCGTAGACCGACAGGGCGGGGGGACTGAAGCTTTCTCT. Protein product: CASSVDRQGGGTEAFS.

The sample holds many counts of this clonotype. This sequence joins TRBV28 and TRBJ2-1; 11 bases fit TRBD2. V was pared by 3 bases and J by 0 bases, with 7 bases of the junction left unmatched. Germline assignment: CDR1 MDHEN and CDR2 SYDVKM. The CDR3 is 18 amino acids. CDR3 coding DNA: TGTGCCAGCAGTTTTTGGCTAGCGGGAGGACGCTCCTACAATGAGCAGTTCTTC. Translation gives CASSFWLAGGRSYNEQFF.

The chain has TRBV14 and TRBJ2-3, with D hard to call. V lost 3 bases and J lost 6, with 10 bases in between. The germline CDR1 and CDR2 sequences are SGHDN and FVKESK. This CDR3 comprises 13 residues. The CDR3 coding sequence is TGTGCCAGCAGCCAGCGACGGTGGGATACGCAGTATTTT. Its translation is CASSQRRWDTQYF.